Below, 10 T cell receptor beta chains from the same sample are listed, as sequenced in a study of T-cell reconstitution after alpha-beta-depleted transplantation in children. Molecular barcoding with unique molecular identifiers was used for the TCRbeta library. TCRdb independently ran MiXCR on the PCR reads; one entry per CDR3 protein. Of some 200,000 distinct CDR3 sequences listed, around 8.4% are singletons. The material sequenced was PBMCs, mostly from graft donor cells, taken 360 days after TCRalphabeta/CD19-depleted stem cell transplant. Source of these receptors: a male patient between 2 and 15 years old who had a stem cell transplant for acute myeloid leukemia, so the T cells may come from the graft donor.

This rearrangement joins TRBV7-8 to TRBJ1-2; D is uncertain. The CDR3 loop spans 12 amino acids. Trimming pared 4 bases from V and 7 bases from J, leaving 10 bases between. The germline CDR1 and CDR2 sequences are SGHVS and FQNEAQ. The CDR3 region has the DNA TGTGCCAGCAGCTCCGGGCTCTCTGGCTACACCTTC. It translates to CASSSGLSGYTF. The full variable domain, in which reference TRBV7-8 and TRBJ1-2 provide the parts outside the CDR3, is GAGVSQSPRYKVAKRGQDVALRCDPISGHVSLFWYQQALGQGPEFLTYFQNEAQLDKSGLPSDRFFAERPEGSVSTLKIQRTQQEDSAVYLCASSSGLSGYTFGSGTRLTVV.

There are a few counts of this clonotype. The chain employs TRBV7-9 and TRBJ2-7; D not certain. The CDR3 sequence is 13 residues long. Germline loops: CDR1 SEHNR, CDR2 FQNEAQ (reference sequence). V was trimmed by 4 bases and J by 3 bases, leaving 10 bases between them. The CDR3 region is CASSSVNDYEQYF. The CDR3 coding sequence is TGTGCCAGCAGCTCCGTAAACGACTACGAGCAGTACTTC.

This clonotype occurred a few times. The gene calls are TRBV12-3 or TRBV12-4 and TRBJ1-6; D unresolved. The CDR3 sequence is 13 residues long. Trimming took 7 bases from V and 4 from J, leaving 8 bases between them. The CDR3 DNA is TGTGCCAGCACGCCAGAGTATAATTCACCCCTCCACTTT. Protein: CASTPEYNSPLHF.

This clonotype appeared many times. The chain joins TRBV3-1 to TRBJ1-3; TRBD1 is a possible D gene (5 bases). Trimming shortened V by 4 bases and J by 0 bases, and 13 bases separated the two germline ends. Looked up from germline, CDR1 is LGHDT and CDR2 is YNNKEL (reference sequence). The CDR3 is 16 residues long. This CDR3 reads CASSRRDSSSGNTIYF. The CDR3 DNA follows: TGTGCCAGCAGCCGCCGGGACTCAAGCTCTGGAAACACCATATATTTT. Variable domain in full (rest from reference TRBV3-1 and TRBJ1-3): DTAVSQTPKYLVTQMGNDKSIKCEQNLGHDTMYWYKQDSKKFLKIMFSYNNKELIINETVPNRFSPKSPDKAHLNLHINSLELGDSAVYFCASSRRDSSSGNTIYFGEGSWLTVV.

This clonotype showed up many times. The rearrangement joins TRBV12-3 or TRBV12-4 to TRBJ1-3, with 9 bases fitting TRBD1. CDR3 length equals 15 residues. Trimming cost V 4 bases and J 1 base; bases outside gene matches: 2. CDR3 in amino acids: CASSSGQGSGNTIYF. CDR3 nucleotides: TGTGCCAGCAGTTCCGGACAGGGGTCTGGAAACACCATATATTTT.

The chain is built from TRBV18 and TRBJ2-7, with unresolved D. Germline lookup yields CDR1 KGHSH and CDR2 LQKENI. This CDR3 comprises 17 residues. Trimming removed 3 bases at V and 1 base at J, with 19 bases between. CDR3 in amino acids: CASSPSIYSLKSYEQYF. As DNA, the CDR3 is TGTGCCAGCTCACCTTCCATCTACAGCCTCAAATCCTACGAGCAGTACTTC. Filled out from reference TRBV18 and TRBJ2-7, the complete variable domain reads NAGVMQNPRHLVRRRGQEARLRCSPMKGHSHVYWYRQLPEEGLKFMVYLQKENIIDESGMPKERFSAEFPKEGPSILRIQQVVRGDSAAYFCASSPSIYSLKSYEQYFGPGTRLTVT.

This clonotype was observed a few times. The chain uses TRBV27 and TRBJ2-1; D is unclear. This CDR3 is 14 amino acids long. Between the trimmed V and J ends, which lost 3 bases and 4 bases, there was a span of 10 bases. Germline CDR1 is MNHEY and CDR2 is SMNVEV (reference sequence). CDR3 in amino acids: CASSFGRIYNEQFF. In nucleotides, the CDR3 is TGTGCCAGCAGTTTTGGCAGAATATACAATGAGCAGTTCTTC.

This chain joins TRBV7-9 and TRBJ1-2; TRBD1 is a possible D gene (6 bases). This CDR3 is built from 12 residues. Trimming cost V 8 bases and J 5 bases, with 12 bases left between them. Germline-derived CDR1 and CDR2 are SEHNR and FQNEAQ (reference sequence). CDR3 DNA: TGTGCCAGCGACAGGACCCTATATGGCTACACCTTC. It codes for CASDRTLYGYTF.

The chain is built from TRBV11-2 and TRBJ2-7; the match to TRBD2 covers 8 bases. V trimming: 6 bases; J trimming: 2 bases; junction bases outside the gene matches: 6. This CDR3 has 14 residues. The germline gives CDR1 SGHAT, CDR2 FQNNGV. CDR3 nucleotides: TGTGCCAGCAGACAAAGCGGGGGCCCCTACGAGCAGTACTTC. This codes for CASRQSGGPYEQYF.

V gene TRBV4-1 combines with J gene TRBJ1-5, with 7 bases aligning to TRBD1. This CDR3 has 18 amino acids. V shed 0 bases and J 3 bases; nucleotides not matched to a gene: 11. Germline CDR1 and CDR2: MGHRA and YSYEKL. The chain's CDR3 is CASSQDPGGQCHNQPQHF. CDR3 DNA sequence: TGCGCCAGCAGCCAAGATCCAGGGGGACAGTGCCACAATCAGCCCCAGCATTTT.